The 25 T cell receptor beta chains below come from one sample, sequenced in a study of response to subunit inactivated influenza vaccine. Using its own MiXCR run on the RT-PCR reads, TCRdb lists one record per CDR3 protein. The table records just under 550,000 distinct CDR3 sequences, approximately 24% of them present only once. These data also featured in a second study, about T cells expressing NK-cell markers. That work adds: TCR beta libraries carry UMIs added by 5'RACE template switching.

The input for sequencing was CD4+ T cells sorted from PBMCs, taken about 11 days after vaccination. Receptor source: a man between 45 and 60 years old who received an inactivated influenza vaccine.

This clonotype has more than one count but fewer than ten. The chain employs TRBV20-1 and TRBJ2-7; 9 positions match TRBD2. Germline CDR1 DFQATT, CDR2 SNEGSKA (reference sequence). With 1 base clipped from V and 6 bases from J, the junction kept 13 bases outside the gene matches. CDR3 length: 16 residues. In nucleotides, the CDR3 is TGCAGTGCTAGAGTGGGGACTAGCTCGTCAGCCCTCGAGCAGTACTTC. This encodes CSARVGTSSSALEQYF.

J is TRBJ1-2 and V is TRBV5-5; D not resolved. CDR1 and CDR2 from the germline V gene are SGHKS and YYEKEE (reference sequence). The CDR3 consists of 15 residues. The V end lost 2 bases, the J end lost 1 base, and 12 bases lay between the germline ends. The CDR3 region has the DNA TGTGCCAGCAGCTTAACCGGGAACCTTAACTATGGCTACACCTTC. The encoded protein is CASSLTGNLNYGYTF.

The genes are TRBV30 and TRBJ1-5, with D perhaps matching TRBD1 (5 bases). V dropped 1 base and J dropped 0 bases, with 7 bases sitting between them. This CDR3 has 14 residues. Germline V lookup: CDR1 GTSNPN, CDR2 SVGIG (reference sequence). The CDR3 DNA reads TGTGCCTGGAGTGAAGGGGTTAGCAATCAGCCCCAGCATTTT. Amino acid sequence: CAWSEGVSNQPQHF.

The chain carries TRBV28 and TRBJ1-2, with D possibly being TRBD1 (5 bases). The CDR3 totals 13 residues. Germline V CDR1 and CDR2: MDHEN, SYDVKM. Trimming cost V 4 bases and J 6 bases, with 12 bases left between them. The CDR3 region is CASSSRDVHGYTF. CDR3 in DNA: TGTGCCAGCAGTTCCCGGGACGTACATGGCTACACCTTC.

This clonotype occurred many times. V gene TRBV29-1 combines with J gene TRBJ2-2; D remains ambiguous. The CDR3 runs 11 residues. The germline V gene has CDR1 SQVTM and CDR2 ANQGSEA. Trimming cost V 1 base and J 7 bases, with 4 bases left between them. The CDR3 here is CSVEVFGELFF. Written as DNA, the CDR3 is TGCAGCGTTGAAGTTTTCGGGGAGCTGTTTTTT.

J is TRBJ1-1 and V is TRBV20-1; weak D call: TRBD1 (5 bases). Germline assignment: CDR1 DFQATT and CDR2 SNEGSKA (reference sequence). The CDR3 totals 15 residues. V was clipped by 0 bases and J by 5 bases, with 16 bases between them. CDR3 DNA: TGCAGTGCTAGAGATCATCAAGGGGCGTGGACTGAAGCTTTCTTT. Translated: CSARDHQGAWTEAFF.

This chain joins TRBV6-2 or TRBV6-3 and TRBJ1-3; no clear D. The CDR3 has 12 residues. Looked up from germline, CDR1 is MNHEY and CDR2 is SVGEGT. CDR3 in DNA: TGTGCGACCAAGCCCACTGGAAACACCATATATTTT. Translated, it gives CATKPTGNTIYF.

The chain employs TRBV12-3 or TRBV12-4 and TRBJ2-3, with TRBD2 matching over 14 bases. The CDR3 sequence is 16 residues long. V shed 6 bases, J shed 3 bases, and the junction held 5 bases outside the gene matches. CDR3 residues: CASSRLAGGQTDTQYF. The DNA of the CDR3 is TGTGCCAGCAGCCGACTAGCGGGGGGGCAAACAGATACGCAGTATTTT.

This chain joins TRBV20-1 and TRBJ2-2, with 7 bases fitting TRBD1. The germline CDR1 and CDR2 sequences are DFQATT and SNEGSKA (reference sequence). The junction had 7 bases not matched to a gene; V was cut back by 6 bases and J by 9 bases. The CDR3 is 12 residues long. This chain's CDR3 is CSARQGAWELFF. CDR3 DNA sequence: TGCAGTGCAAGACAGGGCGCCTGGGAGCTGTTTTTT.

The rearrangement uses TRBV10-2 and TRBJ1-4; no definite D call. The CDR3 covers 14 residues. The V end lost 3 bases, the J end lost 0 bases, and 5 bases lay between the germline ends. Germline CDR1 and CDR2: WSHSY and SAAADI. CDR3 in amino acids: CASSDGPTNEKLFF. CDR3 DNA sequence: TGCGCCAGCAGTGATGGTCCAACTAATGAAAAACTGTTTTTT.

This rearrangement joins TRBV7-9 to TRBJ1-6; no definite D call. V dropped 1 base and J dropped 7 bases, with 8 bases sitting between them. The CDR3 covers 14 residues. Germline lookup yields CDR1 SEHNR and CDR2 FQNEAQ (reference sequence). CDR3 region: CASSLETENSPLHF. The CDR3 DNA reads TGTGCCAGCAGCTTAGAAACAGAGAATTCACCCCTCCACTTT.

This clonotype was found a few times. The chain uses TRBV7-9 and TRBJ1-2; D ambiguous. V was shortened by 5 bases and J by 4 bases, with 11 bases between the two germline ends. Germline loops: CDR1 SEHNR, CDR2 FQNEAQ (reference sequence). This CDR3 spans 13 amino acids. The CDR3 sequence is CASSGGPSYGYTF. Written as DNA, the CDR3 is TGTGCCAGCAGCGGCGGGCCGTCCTATGGCTACACCTTC.

The chain combines TRBV5-6 with TRBJ1-5, with D tentatively TRBD1 (5 bases). The CDR3 extends over 15 amino acids. Germline-derived CDR1 and CDR2 are SGHDT and YYEEEE. V shed 2 bases and J shed 4 bases, with 13 bases lying between them. CDR3 region: CASSFGGRSNQPQHF. DNA for the CDR3: TGTGCCAGCAGCTTCGGGGGGAGGTCAAATCAGCCCCAGCATTTT. The whole variable domain, remainder taken from reference TRBV5-6 and TRBJ1-5, is DAGVTQSPTHLIKTRGQQVTLRCSPKSGHDTVSWYQQALGQGPQFIFQYYEEEERQRGNFPDRFSGHQFPNYSSELNVNALLLGDSALYLCASSFGGRSNQPQHFGDGTRLSIL.

This clonotype has a handful of counts. The rearrangement joins TRBV12-3 or TRBV12-4 to TRBJ2-5; D is unclear. The V and J ends lost 3 bases and 0 bases respectively, with 8 bases between them. This CDR3 has 14 residues. The CDR3 is CASSFRTNQETQYF. As DNA, the CDR3 is TGTGCCAGCAGTTTCCGGACCAACCAAGAGACCCAGTACTTC.

This chain's CDR3 is CSAKQGYEQYF. For the CDR3, the DNA is TGCAGTGCTAAGCAGGGCTACGAGCAGTACTTC. The chain couples TRBV20-1 to TRBJ2-7, with D perhaps TRBD1 (5 bases). Germline values: CDR1 DFQATT, CDR2 SNEGSKA (reference sequence). The length of the CDR3 is 11 residues. The ends were cut back, 4 bases at V and 3 bases at J, with 7 bases in the middle.

The chain employs TRBV5-4 and TRBJ2-1; D unresolved. V was cut by 3 bases and J by 1 base, with 11 bases left in between. CDR3 size: 15 residues. Germline values: CDR1 SGHNT, CDR2 YYREEE (reference sequence). The CDR3 nucleotides read TGTGCCAGCAGCTCCGGCTGGGTTTCCTACAATGAGCAGTTCTTC. Its translation: CASSSGWVSYNEQFF.

The chain links TRBV25-1 to TRBJ2-7; D is unresolved. Trimming cost V 8 bases and J 1 base, with 12 bases left between them. CDR1 is MGHDK, CDR2 SYGVNS, per germline. The CDR3 covers 13 residues. The CDR3 DNA follows: TGTGCCAGCCGGGCCAAGGCGTCCTACGAGCAGTACTTC. This gives the protein CASRAKASYEQYF.

The chain is built from TRBV10-2 and TRBJ2-7; 9 nucleotides match TRBD2. J gave up 2 bases and V 4 bases, and 12 bases lay outside the gene matches. CDR3 length: 17 amino acids. Germline CDR1 is WSHSY and CDR2 is SAAADI. In DNA, the CDR3 is TGCGCCAGCAGTGTTCTAGCGGGGCTAGTTGGAACCTACGAGCAGTACTTC. Translating gives CASSVLAGLVGTYEQYF.

This clonotype appeared a few times. This chain connects TRBV4-2 to TRBJ2-1; D may be TRBD1 (7 bases). This CDR3 is 16 amino acids long. Trimming took 4 bases from V and 6 from J, leaving 19 bases between them. Germline-derived CDR1 and CDR2 are LGHNA and YNFKEQ. The CDR3 region is CASSPARQGLGNEQFF. The CDR3 DNA reads TGTGCCAGCAGCCCAGCACGACAGGGACTGGGCAATGAGCAGTTCTTC.

The chain uses TRBV12-3 or TRBV12-4 and TRBJ1-1; D unclear. The CDR3 is made up of 14 amino acids. V dropped 3 bases and J dropped 3 bases, with 11 bases sitting between them. The CDR3 coding sequence is TGTGCCAGCAGTTTTAAGAGGAAGGACACTGAAGCTTTCTTT. As protein: CASSFKRKDTEAFF.

This clonotype occurred a few times. The J gene is TRBJ2-5, the V gene TRBV12-3 or TRBV12-4, with D possibly being TRBD2 (6 bases). Between the trimmed V and J ends, which lost 6 bases and 11 bases, there was a span of 25 bases. The CDR3 spans 15 residues. The CDR3 is CASSFGGLGPGTQYF. In DNA form, the CDR3 reads TGTGCCAGCAGCTTCGGGGGATTGGGCCCAGGGACTCAGTACTTC.

This clonotype showed up just a few times. The genes are TRBV7-3 and TRBJ2-1; 8 positions agree with TRBD2. The CDR3 has 16 amino acids. The ends lost 6 bases at V and 3 bases at J; junction bases unmatched: 10. Germline loops: CDR1 SGHTA, CDR2 FQGTGA. The CDR3 loop is CASRSGSGTFYNEQFF. The DNA of the CDR3 is TGTGCCAGCAGATCCGGTAGCGGGACCTTCTACAATGAGCAGTTCTTC.

This chain joins TRBV11-2 and TRBJ2-2; D gene uncertain. The CDR3 extends over 14 amino acids. V lost 7 bases, J lost 4 bases, and 13 bases lay in between. CDR1 and CDR2 from the germline V gene are SGHAT and FQNNGV. CDR3 nucleotides: TGTGCCAGCACCTTGACACGGGTCACCGGGGAGCTGTTTTTT. It codes for CASTLTRVTGELFF.

There are a few counts of this clonotype. The chain is built from TRBV3-1 and TRBJ2-6; D is perhaps TRBD2 (5 bases). Deletions cut 4 bases from V and 1 base from J, with 17 bases between. The CDR3 loop spans 18 amino acids. CDR1 and CDR2 (germline): LGHDT, YNNKEL (reference sequence). CDR3 region: CASSPNPGKWSGANVLTF. The CDR3 region has the DNA TGTGCCAGCAGCCCCAACCCGGGGAAATGGTCTGGGGCCAACGTCCTGACTTTC.

This clonotype was observed at least ten times. J is TRBJ2-7 and V is TRBV12-3 or TRBV12-4; D remains ambiguous. The CDR3 length is 12 residues. V lost 5 bases, J lost 2 bases, and 7 bases lay in between. CDR3 amino acids: CASSVGPYEQYF. The CDR3 DNA reads TGTGCCAGCAGTGTCGGACCCTACGAGCAGTACTTC.